Below are 3 T cell receptor beta chains sequenced from a single sample in a study of cytomegalovirus exposure and HLA in healthy donors. Both 60 Vbeta primers and 13 Jbeta primers went into the PCR. Produced via immunoSEQ multiplex PCR; TCRdb's table is partial and in-frame only. The sample carries some 190,000 clones, 70% to 80% recorded once. Sequencing input: PBMCs. Every receptor here comes from a woman in her forties or fifties in good health and CMV-seronegative.

J is TRBJ2-7 and V is TRBV5-6; D is perhaps TRBD2 (7 bases). The CDR3 is made up of 13 amino acids. V was cut by 3 bases and J by 4 bases, with 11 bases left in between. Germline values: CDR1 SGHDT, CDR2 YYEEEE. CDR3 sequence reads: CASSSGGSYEQYF. CDR3 DNA sequence: TGTGCCAGCAGCTCGGGGGGCAGTTACGAGCAGTACTTC.

The V gene is TRBV9, the J gene TRBJ1-4, with 9 nucleotides matching TRBD1. V lost 3 bases to trimming and J lost 5 bases; unmatched junction nucleotides: 2. The CDR3 spans 14 residues. CDR1 is SGDLS, CDR2 YYNGEE, per germline. DNA of the CDR3: TGTGCCAGCAGCGGACAGGGGGGAAATGAAAAACTGTTTTTT. Translated: CASSGQGGNEKLFF.

The chain employs TRBV12-5 and TRBJ2-3, with a weak D call TRBD1 (6 bases). Germline lookup yields CDR1 LGHNT and CDR2 FRNRAP. V lost 5 bases, J lost 5 bases, and 20 bases lay in between. CDR3 length: 16 amino acids. This chain's CDR3 is CASGIGTLEQGDTQYF. The CDR3 coding sequence is TGTGCTAGTGGTATTGGGACCTTAGAACAGGGAGATACGCAGTATTTT.